The 7 T cell receptor beta chains reported below all come from one sample, sequenced in a study of identical twins. MiXCR, applied by TCRdb to the 5' RACE reads, yields one record per CDR3 protein. Among about 690,000 distinct CDR3 sequences listed, around 6% were seen once. Input material: naive T cells sorted from blood. The receptor set was obtained from a young man in good health.

This clonotype was detected ten times or more. The chain couples TRBV20-1 to TRBJ2-7; 7 bases match TRBD1. CDR1 is DFQATT, CDR2 SNEGSKA, per germline (reference sequence). The trim removed 2 bases at V and 2 bases at J, leaving 9 bases unmatched. The CDR3 length is 15 residues. This CDR3 reads CSARPPGTAPYEQYF. The CDR3, as DNA: TGCAGTGCTAGACCCCCCGGGACAGCCCCCTACGAGCAGTACTTC.

The chain uses TRBV15 and TRBJ2-7, with 7 nucleotides matching TRBD1. V shed 3 bases and J 4 bases; nucleotides not matched to a gene: 3. This CDR3 spans 13 amino acids. CDR1 LNHNV and CDR2 YYDKDF come from the germline V gene (reference sequence). The CDR3, as DNA: TGTGCCACCAGCAGGACAGGGTTGTACGAGCAGTACTTC. Its protein is CATSRTGLYEQYF.

CDR3 DNA sequence: TGTGCCATCAGTTTGACCGGGACTAGCGGGAGCACAGATACGCAGTATTTT. Encoded protein: CAISLTGTSGSTDTQYF. The chain employs TRBV10-3 and TRBJ2-3, with TRBD2 matching 12 bases. The V gene end was trimmed by 5 bases and the J gene end by 0 bases; junction bases not matched to a gene: 6. Germline V CDR1 and CDR2: ENHRY, SYGVKD. This CDR3 has 17 residues.

Only a few counts were recorded for this clonotype. The J gene is TRBJ2-7, the V gene TRBV7-8; 16 positions agree with TRBD2. Germline CDR1 is SGHVS and CDR2 is FQNEAQ. There are 17 residues in the CDR3. Trimming removed 6 bases from V and 3 bases from J; junction bases left unmatched: 8. The CDR3 region has the DNA TGTGCCAGCAGTTTTTTTGGGACTAGCGGGGGGGACTACGAGCAGTACTTC. Protein sequence: CASSFFGTSGGDYEQYF.

In this sample, this clonotype turned up many times. The rearrangement uses TRBV24-1 and TRBJ2-1; TRBD1 might be the D (6 bases). The CDR3 sequence is 17 residues long. Per germline, CDR1 KGHDR and CDR2 SFDVKD. V lost 3 bases and J lost 9, with 23 bases in between. CDR3 protein: CATSDQIDRHVRGEQFF. The DNA of the CDR3 is TGTGCCACCAGTGATCAAATCGACAGGCACGTCCGGGGTGAGCAGTTCTTC.

This clonotype was seen ten or more times. The chain couples TRBV29-1 to TRBJ2-4, with 12 bases aligning to TRBD2. Looked up from germline, CDR1 is SQVTM and CDR2 is ANQGSEA. The CDR3 is made up of 15 amino acids. J gave up 5 bases and V 3 bases, and 5 bases lay outside the gene matches. CDR3 sequence (DNA): TGCAGCGTTGAGCGACTAGCGGGAGTCCAAAACATTCAGTACTTC. Amino acid sequence: CSVERLAGVQNIQYF.

The table lists this clonotype with many counts. V and J are TRBV20-1 and TRBJ1-5; D gene uncertain. This CDR3 spans 14 amino acids. V gave up 5 bases and J gave up 1 base, with 12 bases separating them. The germline V gene has CDR1 DFQATT and CDR2 SNEGSKA (reference sequence). In DNA, the CDR3 is TGCAGTGCTTCTCATTCCCGGAGCAATCAGCCCCAGCATTTT. Protein: CSASHSRSNQPQHF.